The rows below give T cell receptor beta chains drawn from one sample of a study of T-cell memory formation after mild COVID-19. In TCRdb, the 5' RACE reads were re-called with MiXCR into one record per CDR3 protein. The sample contains 400,000 to 500,000 distinct CDR3 sequences, 20% to 25% of which appear only once. Sequencing was performed on PBMCs or a T cell subset sorted from them (not recorded which). Source of these receptors: an adult woman who had mild COVID-19 (a few samples of this study predate the infection). Cell type and time point are not known. Each CDR3 is given with its conserved first and last residue. A D gene is named only where the DNA matches it firmly. Rows may omit the clone size; those that give it use once, few, many or a size class.

j_call d_call clone_size v_call cdr3_aa cdr3_nt
TRBJ1-1 . . TRBV7-2 CASSFTGFASEAFF TGTGCCAGCAGCTTTACAGGGTTTGCTTCTGAAGCTTTCTTT
TRBJ1-2 TRBD1 few TRBV12-3/TRBV12-4 CASSPTGEFLGYTF TGTGCCAGCAGTCCGACAGGGGAGTTTCTTGGCTACACCTTC
TRBJ2-1 . . TRBV7-2 CASSPLGGLQFF TGTGCCAGCAGCCCACTTGGCGGGTTGCAGTTCTTC
TRBJ2-1 TRBD2 few TRBV3-1 CASSQVPLAGNEQFF TGTGCCAGCAGCCAAGTCCCACTAGCGGGCAATGAGCAGTTCTTC
TRBJ2-1 . . TRBV5-1 CASSLIVGNEQFF TGCGCCAGCAGCTTGATCGTGGGCAATGAGCAGTTCTTC
TRBJ1-1 TRBD1 . TRBV6-5 CASSYDRGLTRGTEAFF TGTGCCAGCAGTTACGACAGGGGGCTAACGAGAGGCACTGAAGCTTTCTTT
TRBJ1-5 . many TRBV12-3/TRBV12-4 CASSLWGPDQPQHF TGTGCCAGCAGTTTATGGGGGCCAGATCAGCCCCAGCATTTT
TRBJ2-1 TRBD2 . TRBV12-3/TRBV12-4 CASSNGTSGKNEQFF TGTGCCAGCAGCAACGGGACTAGCGGCAAAAATGAGCAGTTCTTC
TRBJ2-2 . few TRBV3-1 CASSQESLEGTGELFF TGTGCCAGCAGCCAAGAGTCCCTAGAAGGCACCGGGGAGCTGTTTTTT
TRBJ2-2 TRBD2 few TRBV6-2/TRBV6-3 CASRITLAGVHTGELFF TGTGCCAGCAGGATTACCCTAGCGGGTGTGCACACCGGGGAGCTGTTTTTT
TRBJ1-1 . . TRBV30 CAGIDTEAFF TGTGCGGGGATCGACACTGAAGCTTTCTTT
TRBJ2-3 . . TRBV7-9 CASGTSGTDTQYF TGTGCCAGCGGGACTTCAGGCACAGATACGCAGTATTTT
TRBJ2-1 TRBD1 . TRBV10-3 CAIRDRANEQFF TGTGCCATCAGGGACAGGGCCAATGAGCAGTTCTTC
TRBJ2-7 . many TRBV7-2 CASSFPGAEQYF TGTGCCAGCAGCTTCCCGGGGGCCGAGCAGTACTTC
TRBJ1-1 TRBD1 . TRBV7-9 CASRGQEEAFF TGTGCCAGCCGTGGACAGGAAGAAGCTTTCTTT
TRBJ2-3 . . TRBV29-1 CSVEVGIPTDTQYF TGCAGCGTTGAGGTGGGGATACCCACAGATACGCAGTATTTT
TRBJ1-1 . once TRBV11-2 CASSPRRGAWTEAFF TGTGCCAGCAGCCCGCGGCGGGGGGCATGGACTGAAGCTTTCTTT
TRBJ2-4 . few TRBV20-1 CSGEAPGSAKNIQYF TGCAGTGGCGAGGCCCCAGGCAGTGCCAAAAACATTCAGTACTTC
TRBJ2-3 . . TRBV11-1 CASSFQRLDTDTQYF TGTGCCAGCAGCTTCCAAAGGCTCGATACAGATACGCAGTATTTT
TRBJ1-4 . . TRBV9 CASSPLGVISEKLFF TGTGCCAGCAGCCCCCTCGGGGTGATATCCGAAAAACTGTTTTTT
TRBJ1-1 . . TRBV6-2/TRBV6-3 CASSYDRYAMNTEAFF TGTGCCAGCAGTTACGACAGATACGCGATGAACACTGAAGCTTTCTTT
TRBJ2-7 TRBD2 few TRBV5-1 CASSPFGGSSYEQYF TGCGCCAGCAGCCCCTTCGGCGGGAGCTCCTACGAGCAGTACTTC
TRBJ2-1 . . TRBV5-1 CASSLATEQFF TGCGCCAGCAGCTTGGCCACTGAGCAGTTCTTC
TRBJ1-1 TRBD1 few TRBV29-1 CSVRGQGYTEAFF TGCAGCGTTCGGGGACAGGGGTACACTGAAGCTTTCTTT
TRBJ2-2 TRBD1 . TRBV7-6 CASRPTGTGTNTGELFF TGTGCCAGCAGACCAACCGGGACAGGGACGAACACCGGGGAGCTGTTTTTT
TRBJ2-1 TRBD1 few TRBV5-1 CASSLGDSVYNEQFF TGCGCCAGCAGCTTGGGGGACAGCGTGTACAATGAGCAGTTCTTC
TRBJ2-1 . few TRBV6-2/TRBV6-3 CASSRGKRNEQFF TGTGCCAGCTCTAGAGGGAAGCGCAATGAGCAGTTCTTC
TRBJ2-5 . few TRBV7-3 CASSFGLAAIETQYF TGTGCCAGCAGCTTCGGCCTAGCAGCCATAGAGACCCAGTACTTC
TRBJ2-5 . few TRBV7-9 CASSLALRTGTQYF TGTGCCAGCAGCTTAGCGCTCCGGACTGGGACCCAGTACTTC
TRBJ1-3 TRBD1 few TRBV7-2 CASSLDRGAGNTIYF TGTGCCAGCAGCTTAGACAGGGGAGCTGGAAACACCATATATTTT
TRBJ1-1 . few TRBV18 CASSDVNTEAFF TGTGCCAGCTCCGACGTAAACACTGAAGCTTTCTTT
TRBJ2-5 TRBD2 . TRBV6-5 CATTSLGETQYF TGTGCCACGACTAGCCTTGGAGAGACCCAGTACTTC
TRBJ2-1 TRBD2 few TRBV6-2/TRBV6-3 CASSIAGGGNEQFF TGTGCCAGCAGTATAGCGGGAGGGGGCAATGAGCAGTTCTTC
TRBJ2-2 . few TRBV7-2 CASSTSGAGELFF TGTGCCAGCAGCACCTCAGGGGCCGGGGAGCTGTTTTTT
TRBJ1-4 TRBD1 once TRBV7-2 CASSPAGQGSEKLFF TGTGCCAGCAGCCCCGCCGGACAGGGTAGTGAAAAACTGTTTTTT
TRBJ2-4 TRBD2 . TRBV6-5 CASSYGRDGGKNIQYF TGTGCCAGCAGTTACGGGAGGGATGGGGGCAAAAACATTCAGTACTTC
TRBJ2-7 . few TRBV20-1 CSARPPSASGYEQYF TGCAGTGCTAGACCACCGTCAGCGAGTGGTTACGAGCAGTACTTC
TRBJ2-5 TRBD2 . TRBV2 CASSALAGGAETQYF TGTGCCAGCAGCGCACTAGCGGGGGGGGCAGAGACCCAGTACTTC
TRBJ2-7 . . TRBV12-3/TRBV12-4 CASSPPRGAGSYEQYF TGTGCCAGCAGTCCCCCCCGGGGCGCGGGATCCTACGAGCAGTACTTC
TRBJ1-6 . . TRBV3-1 CASSLGGANSPLHF TGTGCCAGCAGCCTAGGCGGAGCTAATTCACCCCTCCACTTT
TRBJ1-1 . . TRBV12-3/TRBV12-4 CASSPSARTIMNTEAFF TGTGCCAGCAGCCCTTCGGCCAGGACGATCATGAACACTGAAGCTTTCTTT
TRBJ2-1 TRBD2 . TRBV9 CASSVGLAGDNEQFF TGTGCCAGCAGCGTTGGGCTAGCGGGAGATAATGAGCAGTTCTTC
TRBJ1-2 . . TRBV20-1 CSARDLTVPYGYTF TGCAGTGCTAGAGATTTGACAGTTCCCTATGGCTACACCTTC
TRBJ2-7 . few TRBV9 CASSVGGSAYEQYF TGTGCCAGCAGCGTAGGGGGTTCGGCCTACGAGCAGTACTTC
TRBJ2-7 TRBD1 . TRBV20-1 CSAHGTGASYEQYF TGCAGTGCTCACGGGACAGGTGCTTCCTACGAGCAGTACTTC
TRBJ1-5 . . TRBV7-9 CASSPWEGSNQPQHF TGTGCCAGCAGCCCCTGGGAAGGGTCCAATCAGCCCCAGCATTTT